Listed below are T cell receptor beta chains from one sample, sequenced in a study of blood T cells in healthy people across ages. MiXCR was run by TCRdb on the 5' RACE reads, yielding one entry per CDR3 protein. The data hold 700,000 to 900,000 distinct CDR3 sequences, with about 55% observed a single time. Sequencing was performed on blood. The source is an elderly man in good health. CDR3s include the opening cysteine and the closing phenylalanine or tryptophan.

v_call,cdr3_aa
TRBV12-3/TRBV12-4,CASSSRDPRVDTQYF
TRBV29-1,CSVEGSSGAYNEQFF
TRBV7-2,CASSEGLVGEQYF
TRBV29-1,CSVDPRGSYNEQFF
TRBV7-2,CASSVGARGSQPQHF
TRBV7-9,CASSSAGTGNGQFF
TRBV5-1,CASSLTSGTAYNEQFF
TRBV5-1,CASSLGDSANEKLFF
TRBV4-1,CASSQRLAGGTYEQYF
TRBV6-5,CASSSSGMNNEQFF
TRBV30,CAWGPNTEAFF
TRBV20-1,CSARQGGSGSTIYF
TRBV6-5,CASRGRGTDTQYF
TRBV5-6,CASSLTQTGRRTGELFF
TRBV5-1,CASSSQGASYEQYF
TRBV7-9,CASSLLLGLAGDTQYF